This TCR beta chain was profiled in a study of Graves' ophthalmopathy and Graves' hyperthyroidism (dated by TCRdb to the late 2010s). Regarding the study in general: Peripheral blood was collected at initial diagnosis, prior to any treatment. In total, 135 blood samples were TCR-sequenced: fewer than 50 ophthalmopathy, 75 hyperthyroidism and roughly 17 hyperthyroidism-to-ophthalmopathy patients. An independent validation cohort was composed of 18 to 20 hyperthyroidism patients and 17 patients who later progressed from hyperthyroidism to ophthalmopathy. In more than five hyperthyroidism patients, the T-cell repertoires found in thyroid tissue were compared with those found in blood. The study used TCR beta repertoire signatures to distinguish Graves' ophthalmopathy from Graves' hyperthyroidism and to predict progression to ophthalmopathy. A discovery set of 100 patients (roughly 41 ophthalmopathy, 60 or so stable hyperthyroidism) was enrolled to explore V-J signatures distinguishing ophthalmopathy from hyperthyroidism. Following sampling, methimazole starting at 30 mg daily was administered to hyperthyroidism patients, and high-dose intravenous methylprednisolone was administered to ophthalmopathy patients.

What the research found in general, with its limitations: Most expanded thyroid clonotypes with frequency above 0.001 were also detected in blood, suggesting blood repertoires may reflect the thyroid immune response. The 13-signature model separated ophthalmopathy from stable hyperthyroidism with roughly 89% sensitivity and around 84% specificity in cross-validation, and 80%/75% in the test set. In validation, the model predicted ophthalmopathy progression with nearly 71% sensitivity and about 73% specificity; roughly 12 predicted patients were CT-confirmed with GO in a median of about 7.1 months. No statistical method was used to set the sample size in advance, and the investigators knew which group each participant was assigned to.

The ophthalmopathy patients had moderately to severely active disease, with a Clinical Activity Score of 3 or higher, a NOSPECS grade of 4 or higher, and a disease duration of less than 3 months. Patients with other autoimmune diseases, uncontrolled infections, pregnancy or lactation were excluded. Clinical symptoms, serum thyroxine, TRAb, thyroid ultrasound and orbital computed tomography formed the basis of the diagnosis. PBMCs were isolated from about 9.1 ml of fresh peripheral blood by Ficoll-Paque density gradient centrifugation. Trizol reagent was used to extract the total RNA, and its quality was then checked on an Agilent 2100 Bioanalyzer. Notes on this clonotype: Its specific antigen is unknown. Per-nucleotide qualities are absent, and no much larger clonotype sits a single base away.

TCR beta CDR3 regions were amplified from RNA transcripts for repertoire sequencing. The first round was an RT-PCR using HTBI primers with the Qiagen OneStep RT-PCR kit, and this first round was followed by a second-round multiplex PCR, then size selection and purification. Libraries were sequenced on an Illumina HiSeq2000 using paired-end 100 bp reads. Per the source publication's procedure: SOAPnuke was used to process the reads, removing any read that contained adapters or uncalled bases, had a mean Phred below 15, or lacked an exact match to the constant primer or identifier. COPE v1.2.5 was used to merge the high-quality paired reads. Each unique nucleotide sequence was treated as a clonotype, and MiTCR v1.1 was used to align the clonotypes to the IMGT TRB V, D and J references. Analysis was restricted to V-J combinations with a frequency above 0.0001, which covered just over 98% of repertoires. For each V-J combination, a TCR clonal expansion and chaos score was defined as the ratio of F50 clonal expansion to chaos observed in the TCRdist matrix. Welch's t-statistics and random forest were used to narrow the features down to approximately 13 V-J combinations, which were then fed into a naive Bayes classifier. Thyroid-blood repertoire similarity was quantified with the Morisita-Horn index. The public reads were quality trimmed at Q25 with fastp and then assembled into clones with MiXCR by TCRdb, keeping productive beta chains. Identical CDR3 proteins give one entry, which carries the most common genes and DNA. For this entry, the V and J calls and clone size follow TCRdb and not the study's own pipeline. The sample table contains under 400,000 distinct CDR3 sequences; only one count was recorded for 15% to 20% of them. Of the sample, more than 9% falls within the top ten clones.

As encoded in the germline V gene, CDR1 is SGHRS while CDR2 is YFSETQ. V loses 2 bases, J loses 6 bases, and the germline ends lie 12 bases apart. Including the terminal cysteine and phenylalanine, the CDR3 comprises 14 residues. Of the read, only the CDR3 DNA is kept; its 42 bases are in frame from base 1. What was sequenced was peripheral blood. Recombination connected TRBV5-1 to TRBJ1-5, with the D segment identity uncertain. The receptor was isolated from an adult man with Graves' ophthalmopathy. The bases are TGCGCCAGCAGCTTAGGTGGCGGTAGTCAGCCCCAGCATTTT. Its translation is CASSLGGGSQPQHF.